Described below is a single T cell receptor beta chain sequence and its context. Germline assignment: CDR1 SNHLY and CDR2 FYNNEI. V lost 7 bases to trimming and J lost 7 bases, with 17 bases between them. CDR3 length: 14 amino acids. In the authors' methods: Estimation of nucleated cell counts was performed using reference gene primer amplification. Profiling relied on immunoSEQ multiplex PCR, and the TCRdb table lists in-frame clones only, not all of them. Clone size and the V and J calls come from that table; the DNA yielded D and trimming. The sample carries about 160,000 clones, 85% recorded once. This sample is part of a study of blood T cell repertoires in COVID-19. About the study: Italy, Spain and the United States were the sources of the convalescent and acute COVID-19 samples. Sample material is recorded as cDNA or gDNA derived from T cells, B-cell-depleted T cells, or PBMCs.

This TCR came from a human donor with acute or convalescent COVID-19. The donor label of this sample is uncertain. The chain uses TRBV2 and TRBJ2-1; a possible D gene is TRBD2 (5 bases). The sample comprised peripheral blood. CDR3 in amino acids: CASNVIASGNEQFF. The CDR3 DNA is TGTGCCAGCAATGTGATCGCTTCGGGGAATGAGCAGTTCTTC. Full variable domain (missing parts from reference TRBV2 and TRBJ2-1): EPEVTQTPSHQVTQMGQEVILRCVPISNHLYFYWYRQILGQKVEFLVSFYNNEISEKSEIFDDQFSVERPDGSNFTLKIRSTKLEDSAMYFCASNVIASGNEQFFGPGTRLTVL.